The rows below give T cell receptor beta chains drawn from one sample of a study of control samples from healthy donors and cancer patients. Sequencing used immunoSEQ multiplex PCR; TCRdb keeps in-frame clones, though not all of them. This repertoire shows about 160,000 clones, around 90% found once; its top ten account for about 12%. The sequenced material came from blood. These receptors were taken from a man younger than 40 in good health. Each CDR3 is given with its conserved first and last residue. A D gene is named only where the DNA matches it firmly. Clone size is given for some rows only: seen once, a few or many times, or a class if the clone is expanded.

len,j_gene,v_gene,abundance,d_gene,CDR3nt,CDR3aa
12,TRBJ2-5,TRBV24-1,-,-,TGTGCCACCAGTGATTTTGGGGAGACCCAGTACTTC,CATSDFGETQYF
18,TRBJ2-5,TRBV24-1,-,TRBD1,TGTGCCACCAGTGATCCCACCCCGGACAGGGTGGGAGGAGAGACCCAGTACTTC,CATSDPTPDRVGGETQYF
12,TRBJ1-1,TRBV12-3/TRBV12-4,-,-,TGTGCCAGCAGTTTTTTGAACACTGAAGCTTTCTTT,CASSFLNTEAFF
14,TRBJ1-5,TRBV27,once,TRBD1,TGTGCCAGCAGTCCGGGGACAGGGAATCAGCCCCAGCATTTT,CASSPGTGNQPQHF
17,TRBJ2-1,TRBV9,-,TRBD2,TGTGCCAGCAGCGTATCCTTAAGCGGGAGGGCGGAGAATGAGCAGTTCTTC,CASSVSLSGRAENEQFF
17,TRBJ2-3,TRBV6-4,once,TRBD1,TGTGCCAGCAGTGAGGGCAGGGGGTTTGATATGAGGAATACGCAGTATTTT,CASSEGRGFDMRNTQYF
14,TRBJ2-5,TRBV5-6,-,TRBD1,TGTGCCAGCACCAAGGACAGGGCAGGAGAGACCCAGTACTTC,CASTKDRAGETQYF
15,TRBJ2-2,TRBV5-1,-,-,TGCGCCAGCAGCTTTGAGTCCCCTAACACCGGGGAGCTGTTTTTT,CASSFESPNTGELFF
16,TRBJ1-2,TRBV3-1/TRBV3-2,medium-sized,-,TGTGCCAGCAGCCCCCAGGACGGGTTTGGTAACTATGGCTACACCTTC,CASSPQDGFGNYGYTF
11,TRBJ2-3,TRBV7-9,-,-,TGTGCCAGCAGCTCGAGAGATACGCAGTATTTT,CASSSRDTQYF
15,TRBJ2-7,TRBV7-6,once,-,TGTGCCAGCAGCCCAGACAGGCCCAGCTCCTACGAGCAGTACTTC,CASSPDRPSSYEQYF
15,TRBJ2-7,TRBV3-1/TRBV3-2,-,-,TGTGCCAGCAGCCCCCGACTAGTTGTTCCCTACGAGCAGTACTTC,CASSPRLVVPYEQYF
15,TRBJ2-2,TRBV9,many,TRBD1,TGTGCCAGCAGCCCCGGGACAGGGGGGACCGGGGAGCTGTTTTTT,CASSPGTGGTGELFF
16,TRBJ1-3,TRBV5-1,-,-,TGCGCCAGCAGCTGGGCCGGTCCCGACTCTGGAAACACCATATATTTT,CASSWAGPDSGNTIYF
14,TRBJ1-2,TRBV7-2,once,-,TGTGCCAGCAGCCCTTGGAAGCCTAACTATGGCTACACCTTC,CASSPWKPNYGYTF
14,TRBJ1-1,TRBV7-3,-,-,TGTGCCAGCAGCCCCCTCGGACCCGACACTGAAGCTTTCTTT,CASSPLGPDTEAFF
14,TRBJ1-6,TRBV7-9,-,-,TGTGCCAGCAGCTTATCGGGCCCTGCCTCACCCCTCCACTTT,CASSLSGPASPLHF
16,TRBJ1-1,TRBV7-8,-,TRBD1,TGTGCCAGCAGCTTACAGGGGGCGCGTATGAACACTGAAGCTTTCTTT,CASSLQGARMNTEAFF
14,TRBJ1-5,TRBV6-1,-,TRBD1,TGTGCCAGCAGTGAACACAGGGGGCAACAGCCCCAGCATTTT,CASSEHRGQQPQHF
11,TRBJ1-2,TRBV29-1,-,TRBD1,TGCAGCGCCAGACAGGGTAGCGGCTACACCTTC,CSARQGSGYTF
14,TRBJ1-2,TRBV5-1,-,-,TGCGCCAGCAGCCCAGGACAGATTGACTATGACTACACCTTC,CASSPGQIDYDYTF
14,TRBJ1-2,TRBV18,few,-,TGTGCCAGCTCACCCGGGACTGTGTTCTATGGCTACACCTTC,CASSPGTVFYGYTF
14,TRBJ2-6,TRBV19,-,-,TGTGCCAGTAGTACGCCTATTAGGGCCAACGTCCTGACTTTC,CASSTPIRANVLTF
15,TRBJ2-2,TRBV28,once,-,TGTGCCAGCAGTTTAAGGGGTGAGGGCACCGGGGAGCTGTTTTTT,CASSLRGEGTGELFF
15,TRBJ1-6,TRBV6-5,-,-,TGTGCCAGCAGTTTATCGGGAAGGGGTAATTCACCCCTCCACTTT,CASSLSGRGNSPLHF
17,TRBJ1-6,TRBV19,-,-,TGTGCCAGTACCCCGAGCAATCGCGGGGGCGCACATTCACCCCTCCACTTT,CASTPSNRGGAHSPLHF
16,TRBJ2-7,TRBV4-1,-,-,TGCGCCAGCAGCCAAGCCTGGCGACAAAGCTCCTACGAGCAGTACTTC,CASSQAWRQSSYEQYF
14,TRBJ1-1,TRBV13,-,TRBD1,TGTGCCAGCAAGTCTGGGACAGAGAACACTGAAGCTTTCTTT,CASKSGTENTEAFF
14,TRBJ2-1,TRBV6-1,-,-,TGTGCCAGCAGTGAGCCCGGGCGCCACAATGAGCAGTTCTTC,CASSEPGRHNEQFF
15,TRBJ2-3,TRBV7-9,-,-,TGTGCCAGCAGCTTTGAGGGCCCATCCACAGATACGCAGTATTTT,CASSFEGPSTDTQYF
12,TRBJ2-7,TRBV3-1/TRBV3-2,-,-,TGTGCCAGCAGCCAGAGCCGCAGCGAGCAGTACTTC,CASSQSRSEQYF
14,TRBJ1-5,TRBV4-3,-,-,TGCGCCAGCAGCCAAGCGTCAGGGAACGAGCCCCAGCATTTT,CASSQASGNEPQHF
13,TRBJ1-1,TRBV7-9,-,-,TGTGCCAGCAGCTTACCCATGGGGACTGAAGCTTTCTTT,CASSLPMGTEAFF
12,TRBJ1-1,TRBV19,once,-,TGTGCCAGTCACGGTGGGAACACTGAAGCTTTCTTT,CASHGGNTEAFF
14,TRBJ2-5,TRBV5-4,-,TRBD2,TGTGCCAGCAGCTTCGGGACTAGAAAAGAGACCCAGTACTTC,CASSFGTRKETQYF
12,TRBJ2-3,TRBV29-1,once,-,TGCAGCGTTGTAAAGGGGGCAGATACGCAGTATTTT,CSVVKGADTQYF
15,TRBJ1-2,TRBV5-1,-,-,TGCGCCAGCAGCTTGGAGGTCGGCGGAAACTATGGCTACACCTTC,CASSLEVGGNYGYTF
13,TRBJ1-1,TRBV5-6,-,-,TGTGCCAGCAGCTTGTACATGAACACTGAAGCTTTCTTT,CASSLYMNTEAFF
10,TRBJ1-4,TRBV20-1,-,-,TGCAGTGCTAGTACAGAAAAACTGTTTTTT,CSASTEKLFF
11,TRBJ2-7,TRBV3-1/TRBV3-2,-,-,TGTGCCAGCAGCCACAGCTACGAGCAGTACTTC,CASSHSYEQYF
14,TRBJ1-2,TRBV10-3,-,-,TGTGCCATCAGTGGTACAGGGTTGACCTATGGCTACACCTTC,CAISGTGLTYGYTF
15,TRBJ1-4,TRBV4-1,-,TRBD1,TGCGCCAGCAGCCGACAGGGGACCACTAATGAAAAACTGTTTTTT,CASSRQGTTNEKLFF
15,TRBJ2-7,TRBV7-6,-,-,TGTGCCAGCAGCCCCGAGGCGGGGCCGGTGGTCGAGCAGTACTTC,CASSPEAGPVVEQYF
17,TRBJ2-2,TRBV28,once,TRBD2,TGTGCCAGCAGTTTAGATTTCCCTAGCGGAAACACCGGGGAGCTGTTTTTT,CASSLDFPSGNTGELFF
18,TRBJ1-5,TRBV5-5,-,-,TGTGCCAGCAGCTCCGATACGCGGACTCCCATTTACAATCAGCCCCAGCATTTT,CASSSDTRTPIYNQPQHF
12,TRBJ2-7,TRBV21-1,-,-,TGTGCCTTTCTGACGGCTAACTACGAGCAGTACTTC,CAFLTANYEQYF
15,TRBJ1-3,TRBV6-5,-,TRBD1,TGTGCCAGCAGTCCCACAGGGGGCTTAGGAAACACCATATATTTT,CASSPTGGLGNTIYF
17,TRBJ2-2,TRBV4-1,few,-,TGCGCCAGCAGCCGGCTGACGGAACTAACGAACACCGGGGAGCTGTTTTTT,CASSRLTELTNTGELFF
18,TRBJ2-1,TRBV10-3,-,TRBD2,TGTGCCATCAAGGAAAGGGCTAGCGGGGGGGAGGGCTACAATGAGCAGTTCTTC,CAIKERASGGEGYNEQFF
14,TRBJ1-5,TRBV30,-,-,TGTGCCTGGAGTGTTTCTGAGAATGATCAGCCCCAGCATTTT,CAWSVSENDQPQHF
17,TRBJ2-3,TRBV7-2,-,-,TGTGCCAGCAGCTTTGGACAGTCGACTAGCAGCACAGATACGCAGTATTTT,CASSFGQSTSSTDTQYF
17,TRBJ1-2,TRBV3-1/TRBV3-2,-,TRBD1,TGTGCCAGCAGCCAACACGGACAGGGGGGCGCTACGGATGGCTACACCTTC,CASSQHGQGGATDGYTF
16,TRBJ1-1,TRBV7-9,-,TRBD1,TGTGCCAGCAGCTTATCTGGGACAGGTGCATTCCTTGAAGCTTTCTTT,CASSLSGTGAFLEAFF
16,TRBJ1-1,TRBV6-6,-,-,TGTGCCAGCAGTTACTCACCAAGGGCTGGGAACACTGAAGCTTTCTTT,CASSYSPRAGNTEAFF
13,TRBJ2-5,TRBV15,-,-,TGTGCCACCAGCACCGCAGAGGAAGAGACCCAGTACTTC,CATSTAEEETQYF
13,TRBJ1-6,TRBV11-3,-,-,TGTGCCAGCAGCTTAGATCCCAATTCACCCCTCCACTTT,CASSLDPNSPLHF
15,TRBJ1-2,TRBV5-8,-,TRBD1,TGTGCCAGCAGCTTGGTGGAAAGGGGGCTTGGTGGCTACACCTTC,CASSLVERGLGGYTF
13,TRBJ2-1,TRBV6-5,-,TRBD2,TGTGCCAGCCGGGCGAGCGGGAGGGATGAGCAGTTCTTC,CASRASGRDEQFF
13,TRBJ1-1,TRBV27,-,-,TGTGCCAGCAGTTTTGCACCTAACACTGAAGCTTTCTTT,CASSFAPNTEAFF
15,TRBJ1-1,TRBV18,-,-,TGTGCCAGCTCACCAATTGGGACACGGCACACTGAAGCTTTCTTT,CASSPIGTRHTEAFF